Following are 17 T cell receptor beta chains from one sample sequenced in a study of tumor-infiltrating lymphocytes in localized non-small cell lung cancer. Generated by immunoSEQ multiplex PCR, the TCRdb table keeps only in-frame clones and is missing some. The sample comprises roughly 10,000 clones, 60% to 80% of which are singletons, and 20% to 25% rests with the top ten. The sequencing input was lung tumor tissue. Every receptor here comes from a human donor with non-small cell lung cancer.

The chain employs TRBV9 and TRBJ2-1; TRBD1 aligns across 12 bases. Germline V lookup: CDR1 SGDLS, CDR2 YYNGEE. J gave up 9 bases and V 3 bases, and 10 bases lay outside the gene matches. This CDR3 has 16 residues. Here the CDR3 DNA reads TGTGCCAGCAGCGGCAGATGGGGACAGGGGGCCGGTGAGCAGTTCTTC. It yields the protein CASSGRWGQGAGEQFF.

This clone is deemed medium-sized. The rearrangement joins TRBV11-2 to TRBJ1-1, with 8 bases lining up with TRBD1. CDR3 length: 14 amino acids. V gave up 5 bases and J gave up 4 bases; unmatched junction bases: 6. Germline assignment: CDR1 SGHAT and CDR2 FQNNGV. The CDR3 region has the DNA TGTGCCAGCAGCCTGCAGGGGGCCCGCACTGAAGCTTTCTTT. Translation gives CASSLQGARTEAFF.

This chain connects TRBV28 to TRBJ1-2, with a possible D match to TRBD1 (6 bases). Germline V gene lookup returns CDR1 MDHEN and CDR2 SYDVKM. V was trimmed by 3 bases and J by 4 bases, leaving 9 bases between them. The CDR3 covers 13 residues. The CDR3 DNA is TGTGCCAGCAGTTTCGCACAGGGCTATGGCTACACCTTC. This gives the protein CASSFAQGYGYTF.

For this clone: The same CDR3 is also encoded by other DNA sequences in this sample. The CDR3 loop is CASSSASYNSPLHF. DNA for the CDR3: TGTGCCAGCAGTTCGGCCTCCTATAATTCACCCCTCCACTTT. This chain links TRBV28 with TRBJ1-6; D unclear. The V end was cut by 4 bases, the J end by 0 bases, with 4 bases between. Germline values: CDR1 MDHEN, CDR2 SYDVKM. The CDR3 spans 14 residues.

V and J are TRBV6-1 and TRBJ1-4; the match to TRBD1 covers 7 bases. The CDR3 extends over 14 amino acids. CDR1 MNHNS and CDR2 SASEGT come from the germline V gene. J gave up 7 bases and V 2 bases, and 4 bases lay outside the gene matches. The CDR3 loop reads CASSEQQGSEKLFF. In DNA form, the CDR3 reads TGTGCCAGCAGTGAACAACAGGGGAGTGAAAAACTGTTTTTT.

The chain employs TRBV5-1 and TRBJ2-1; TRBD2 might be the D (5 bases). CDR3 length: 16 amino acids. Germline assignment: CDR1 SGHRS and CDR2 YFSETQ. V was pared by 3 bases and J by 2 bases, with 15 bases between. CDR3 coding DNA: TGCGCCAGCAGCTGGGCGGGTCTCAATCCCTACAATGAGCAGTTCTTC. It is translated as CASSWAGLNPYNEQFF.

There are a few counts of this clone. CDR3 loop: CAWSPGGGMSSTQYF. CDR3 DNA sequence: TGTGCCTGGAGTCCGGGCGGGGGCATGTCGTCGACCCAGTACTTC. V gene TRBV30 combines with J gene TRBJ2-5; D is perhaps TRBD2 (7 bases). V was trimmed by 2 bases and J by 7 bases, leaving 20 bases between them. The germline gives CDR1 GTSNPN, CDR2 SVGIG (reference sequence). The CDR3 consists of 15 residues.

In this sample, this clone turned up once. The chain combines TRBV5-6 with TRBJ1-2, with D unresolved. Looked up from germline, CDR1 is SGHDT and CDR2 is YYEEEE. V was clipped by 1 base and J by 5 bases, with 12 bases between them. This CDR3 has 14 residues. The DNA of the CDR3 is TGTGCCAGCAGCTTGCTCGGAGCGGGGTATGGCTACACCTTC. Protein sequence: CASSLLGAGYGYTF.

The V call is TRBV5-1, the J call TRBJ1-4, with D maybe TRBD1 (5 bases). Germline V gene data show CDR1 as SGHRS and CDR2 as YFSETQ. The CDR3 runs to 15 residues. Trimming took off 4 bases at V and 0 bases at J, with 10 bases between the two ends. CDR3 sequence reads: CASSPGGATNEKLFF. The CDR3 DNA is TGCGCCAGCAGCCCCGGGGGGGCAACTAATGAAAAACTGTTTTTT.

J is TRBJ2-5 and V is TRBV5-1; D gene uncertain. The CDR3 runs 13 residues. Trimming took 2 bases from V and 5 from J, leaving 10 bases between them. Germline assignment: CDR1 SGHRS and CDR2 YFSETQ. In DNA, the CDR3 is TGCGCCAGCAGCTTAGGAGTCGGGGAGACCCAGTACTTC. Residues: CASSLGVGETQYF.

This CDR3 reads CASSLGPQGYEQYF. Here the CDR3 DNA reads TGTGCCAGCAGCTTAGGCCCGCAGGGGTACGAGCAGTACTTC. The rearrangement links TRBV7-6 to TRBJ2-7, with D perhaps matching TRBD1 (6 bases). This CDR3 region has 14 residues. The V gene lost 1 base and the J gene lost 4 bases, with 11 bases spanning the gap. Per germline, CDR1 SGHVS and CDR2 FNYEAQ.

The gene calls are TRBV7-9 and TRBJ1-3, with D hard to call. The CDR3 contains 16 residues. V lost 1 base to trimming and J lost 0 bases, with 10 bases between them. The germline gives CDR1 SEHNR, CDR2 FQNEAQ (reference sequence). The CDR3 DNA reads TGTGCCAGCAGCTTAGGCGGGCTGAGCTCTGGAAACACCATATATTTT. It is translated as CASSLGGLSSGNTIYF.

The rearrangement joins TRBV6-5 to TRBJ1-4; the D gene is possibly TRBD1 (5 bases). The CDR3 runs to 14 residues. Trimming cost V 0 bases and J 15 bases, with 17 bases left between them. The germline V gene encodes CDR1 MNHEY and CDR2 SVGAGI. CDR3: CASSYSMGRASMFF. The CDR3 bases are TGTGCCAGCAGTTACTCTATGGGGCGGGCGTCGATGTTTTTT.

The rearrangement joins TRBV5-8 to TRBJ1-5, with 7 bases aligning to TRBD1. CDR1 is SGHTS, CDR2 YDEGEE, per germline. V dropped 2 bases and J dropped 0; count of bases not matched to a gene: 2. The length of the CDR3 is 15 residues. The CDR3, as DNA: TGTGCCAGCAGCTTAGGACAGGTTAGCAATCAGCCCCAGCATTTT. This translates into CASSLGQVSNQPQHF. The full variable domain, with the rest looked up from reference TRBV5-8 and TRBJ1-5, is EAGVTQSPTHLIKTRGQQATLRCSPISGHTSVYWYQQALGLGLQFLLWYDEGEERNRGNFPPRFSGRQFPNYSSELNVNALELEDSALYLCASSLGQVSNQPQHFGDGTRLSIL.

The gene calls are TRBV19 and TRBJ1-1; the D is unclear. The germline gives CDR1 LNHDA, CDR2 SQIVND (reference sequence). The germline V and J ends were trimmed by 3 bases and 2 bases, with 10 bases remaining between them. This CDR3 comprises 14 residues. CDR3 protein: CASSITKQNTEAFF. CDR3 nucleotide sequence: TGTGCCAGTAGTATTACGAAGCAAAACACTGAAGCTTTCTTT.

This clone showed up just a few times. V and J are TRBV27 and TRBJ1-1; 9 nucleotides line up with TRBD1. CDR1 is MNHEY, CDR2 SMNVEV, per germline (reference sequence). This CDR3 comprises 15 residues. Germline trimming cut 3 bases from V and 0 bases from J; bases unmatched to any gene: 2. CDR3 region: CASSLTGGMNTEAFF. CDR3 in DNA: TGTGCCAGCAGTTTGACAGGGGGAATGAACACTGAAGCTTTCTTT.

This chain uses TRBV6-6 with TRBJ1-2, with D possibly being TRBD1 (6 bases). The CDR3 runs to 14 residues. CDR1 and CDR2 from the germline V gene are MNHNY and SVGAGI (reference sequence). The germline V and J ends were trimmed by 6 bases and 4 bases, with 15 bases remaining between them. In DNA, the CDR3 is TGTGCCAGCAGCCACATTACAGGGTCCTATGGCTACACCTTC. Translation: CASSHITGSYGYTF.